This T cell receptor (beta chain) stems from a study of PD-1 blockade in classical Hodgkin lymphoma. Overall study results and limits: Reported baseline diversity: healthy donors highest, relapsed/refractory patients lowest. Complete responders had baseline diversity similar to newly diagnosed patients.

Sequencing used immunoSEQ multiplex PCR; TCRdb keeps in-frame clones, though not all of them. The table shows more than 90,000 clones, with 80% to 90% occurring only once. To note about this clone: Its antigen is not identified.

V was trimmed by 2 bases and J by 2 bases, leaving 10 bases between them. The CDR3 runs 15 residues. In germline, CDR1 is SGHRS, CDR2 YFSETQ. All patients relapsed after autologous stem cell transplantation, and brentuximab vedotin exposure varied. V usage is TRBV5-1 and J usage is TRBJ2-2, with D uncertain. This sample comprised peripheral blood mononuclear cells (PBMCs), obtained before the second cycle of nivolumab. This TCR was sampled from a human donor with classical Hodgkin lymphoma. The CDR3: CASSLKQTNTGELFF. CDR3 sequence (DNA): TGCGCCAGCAGCTTAAAACAGACAAACACCGGGGAGCTGTTTTTT.